Below, 25 T cell receptor beta chains from the same sample are listed, as sequenced in a study of cytomegalovirus exposure and HLA in healthy donors. In the PCR, 60 Vbeta and 13 Jbeta primers were used. Sequencing was performed with immunoSEQ multiplex PCR; in TCRdb, only in-frame clones are kept and a portion is missing. The sample has more than 95,000 clones, 66% seen once. Material: PBMCs. The receptors here all came from a woman aged 45-59 years in good health and CMV-seronegative.

V and J are TRBV19 and TRBJ1-2; a weak D match, TRBD1 (6 bases). V was cut by 3 bases and J by 8 bases, with 13 bases left in between. Germline V gives CDR1 LNHDA, CDR2 SQIVND (reference sequence). The CDR3 covers 13 residues. CDR3 nucleotide sequence: TGTGCCAGTAGTATCGGACAGATGGAAGGCTACACCTTC. Protein product: CASSIGQMEGYTF.

The rearrangement uses TRBV9 and TRBJ2-2; D is possibly TRBD2 (7 bases). Germline CDR1 reads SGDLS; CDR2 reads YYNGEE. Between the trimmed V and J ends, which lost 4 bases and 1 base, there was a span of 14 bases. This CDR3 has 16 residues. For the CDR3, the DNA is TGTGCCAGCAGCCCACGGGGGGCCTTGAACACCGGGGAGCTGTTTTTT. It is translated as CASSPRGALNTGELFF.

V usage is TRBV6-5 and J usage is TRBJ2-2; D perhaps matches TRBD1 (7 bases). V was clipped by 6 bases and J by 4 bases, with 15 bases between them. In germline, CDR1 is MNHEY, CDR2 SVGAGI. This CDR3 comprises 15 residues. The chain's CDR3 is CASSPQGGGTGELFF. The CDR3 DNA follows: TGTGCCAGCAGCCCCCAGGGGGGAGGCACCGGGGAGCTGTTTTTT.

This chain joins TRBV7-8 and TRBJ2-7; 11 bases map to TRBD2. The CDR3 totals 15 residues. Germline CDR1 is SGHVS and CDR2 is FQNEAQ. Trimming removed 0 bases from V and 8 bases from J; junction bases left unmatched: 6. CDR3 coding DNA: TGTGCCAGCAGCTTAGCGTCTAGCGGGAGGTACAAGCAGTACTTC. Encoded protein: CASSLASSGRYKQYF.

V is TRBV4-2 and J is TRBJ2-7; possibly TRBD1 for D (5 bases). Between the trimmed V and J ends, which lost 3 bases and 3 bases, there was a span of 9 bases. The CDR3 covers 13 residues. CDR1 and CDR2 from the germline V gene are LGHNA and YNFKEQ. Here the CDR3 reads CASSQDDSYEQYF. DNA of the CDR3: TGTGCCAGCAGCCAGGACGACAGCTACGAGCAGTACTTC.

The rearrangement joins TRBV2 to TRBJ2-3; tentative D call: TRBD2 (5 bases). The V gene's germline CDR1 is SNHLY and CDR2 FYNNEI. The CDR3 runs to 12 residues. Trimming shortened V by 6 bases and J by 7 bases, and 11 bases separated the two germline ends. The CDR3 nucleotides are TGTGCCAGCAGCGGTACTAGGTATACGCAGTATTTT. Encoded protein: CASSGTRYTQYF.

Comment on this clone: A read error may account for a junction end that differs from germline. This chain joins TRBV29-1 and TRBJ2-5, with D perhaps matching TRBD1 (5 bases). The J call may be faulty, since TRBJ2-7 better matches the DNA end. CDR3 size: 12 residues. Germline CDR1 SQVTM, CDR2 ANQGSEA. CDR3 region: CSARDSSHEQYF. The CDR3 region has the DNA TGCAGCGCCCGCGACAGCTCCCACGAGCAGTACTTC.

The gene calls are TRBV11-2 and TRBJ2-1, with D perhaps TRBD2 (5 bases). Per the germline V gene, CDR1 is SGHAT and CDR2 is FQNNGV. This CDR3 has 14 amino acids. V was shortened by 0 bases and J by 6 bases, with 9 bases between the two germline ends. CDR3: CASSLDWAGNEQFF. In DNA form, the CDR3 reads TGTGCCAGCAGCTTAGACTGGGCGGGCAATGAGCAGTTCTTC.

This clone has just one count. The chain has TRBV28 and TRBJ2-3; tentatively, D is TRBD2 (5 bases). Germline CDR1 reads MDHEN; CDR2 reads SYDVKM. The CDR3 contains 14 residues. Trimming left V 2 bases short and J 14 bases short, with 20 bases between. CDR3 coding DNA: TGTGCCAGCAGTTTAGGGCGGTTCGGGGTGGATTGGTATTTT. It is translated as CASSLGRFGVDWYF.

The V gene is TRBV2, the J gene TRBJ1-6, with D possibly TRBD1 on 5 matching bases. In germline, CDR1 is SNHLY, CDR2 FYNNEI. Between the trimmed V and J ends, which lost 3 bases and 9 bases, there was a span of 12 bases. The CDR3 is 14 amino acids. The CDR3: CASSDLPQGSPLHF. In DNA, the CDR3 is TGTGCCAGCAGTGACCTCCCGCAGGGTTCACCCCTCCACTTT. The full variable domain, in which reference TRBV2 and TRBJ1-6 provide the parts outside the CDR3, is EPEVTQTPSHQVTQMGQEVILRCVPISNHLYFYWYRQILGQKVEFLVSFYNNEISEKSEIFDDQFSVERPDGSNFTLKIRSTKLEDSAMYFCASSDLPQGSPLHFGNGTRLTVT.

The chain employs TRBV5-5 and TRBJ1-3; TRBD1 is a possible D gene (6 bases). The CDR3 is made up of 16 amino acids. Looked up from germline, CDR1 is SGHKS and CDR2 is YYEKEE (reference sequence). V was clipped by 3 bases and J by 0 bases, with 13 bases between them. CDR3 nucleotides: TGTGCCAGCAGCTACTGGACAGTCTACTCTGGAAACACCATATATTTT. Encoded protein: CASSYWTVYSGNTIYF.

This clone was seen a few times. V gene TRBV4-1 combines with J gene TRBJ1-6; D gene unclear. The CDR3 contains 13 residues. The germline V gene encodes CDR1 MGHRA and CDR2 YSYEKL. With 6 bases removed from V and 9 bases from J, the gap between germline ends came to 12 bases. The CDR3 is CASSLEGVSPLHF. For the CDR3, the DNA is TGCGCCAGCAGTTTAGAGGGAGTTTCACCCCTCCACTTT.

This clone occurred a few times. This chain joins TRBV7-2 and TRBJ2-5, with TRBD1 identical over 7 bases. Germline V gene lookup returns CDR1 SGHTA and CDR2 FQGNSA. The CDR3 length is 15 residues. With 1 base clipped from V and 1 base from J, the junction kept 3 bases outside the gene matches. The CDR3 nucleotides read TGTGCCAGCAGCTTAGGTGACAGGGTCCAAGAGACCCAGTACTTC. Protein product: CASSLGDRVQETQYF.

This clone has only a few counts. This sequence joins TRBV5-4 and TRBJ1-1, with 10 nucleotides matching TRBD1. This CDR3 has 13 residues. Germline CDR1 reads SGHNT; CDR2 reads YYREEE (reference sequence). Germline trimming cut 2 bases from V and 6 bases from J; bases unmatched to any gene: 1. The CDR3 coding sequence is TGTGCCAGCAGCTTTGGACAGGGGGCTGAAGCTTTCTTT. Translated, it gives CASSFGQGAEAFF.

The chain has TRBV5-6 and TRBJ2-3; 8 nucleotides agree with TRBD1. CDR1 and CDR2 (germline): SGHDT, YYEEEE. J gave up 2 bases and V 0 bases, and 5 bases lay outside the gene matches. This CDR3 has 16 amino acids. The CDR3 reads CASSLGGTGYTDTQYF. Written as DNA, the CDR3 is TGTGCCAGCAGCTTGGGTGGGACAGGATACACAGATACGCAGTATTTT.

The chain is built from TRBV25-1 and TRBJ2-3, with 7 bases lining up with TRBD2. This CDR3 has 17 residues. Germline values: CDR1 MGHDK, CDR2 SYGVNS. V was pared by 6 bases and J by 1 base, with 13 bases of the junction left unmatched. For the CDR3, the DNA is TGTGCCAGCAGCTTCAATCGGGGGGTCGAGCGCACAGATACGCAGTATTTT. Its protein is CASSFNRGVERTDTQYF.

The chain uses TRBV12-2 and TRBJ1-6; the table's TRBD1 call for D was not verified on the DNA. TRBV12-2 counts as a pseudogene. The CDR3 has 16 residues. CDR3 DNA sequence: TGTGCAAGTCGCCCTTCAGTAAACCCCCATAATTCACCCCTCCACTTT. It is translated as CASRPSVNPHNSPLHF.

This chain connects TRBV7-3 to TRBJ2-1, with 7 bases matching TRBD1. Germline V CDR1 and CDR2: SGHTA, FQGTGA. The CDR3 contains 14 residues. With V trimmed by 5 bases and J by 3 bases, 4 bases remained unmatched. The CDR3 loop reads CASSPGGRYNEQFF. The CDR3 DNA reads TGTGCCAGCAGCCCAGGGGGTCGCTACAATGAGCAGTTCTTC.

The chain couples TRBV7-9 to TRBJ2-7, with TRBD1 identical over 7 bases. The CDR3 runs to 14 residues. Looked up from germline, CDR1 is SEHNR and CDR2 is FQNEAQ (reference sequence). V trimming: 0 bases; J trimming: 7 bases; junction bases outside the gene matches: 6. The CDR3 spells CASSLATGLREQYF. In DNA, the CDR3 is TGTGCCAGCAGCTTAGCGACAGGGCTGAGGGAGCAGTACTTC.

The genes are TRBV7-8 and TRBJ1-3; 7 bases are a match to TRBD1. The V and J ends lost 5 bases and 2 bases, in that order; junction bases with no gene match: 15. The germline V gene has CDR1 SGHVS and CDR2 FQNEAQ. The CDR3 sequence is 18 residues long. CDR3 loop: CASSPDRDSYFPGNTIYF. The CDR3, as DNA: TGTGCCAGCAGCCCAGACCGGGACAGCTATTTCCCTGGAAACACCATATATTTT.

About this clone: Other DNA sequences of this sample code for an identical CDR3. The rearrangement joins TRBV5-1 to TRBJ2-5, with 12 positions matching TRBD2. V was clipped by 0 bases and J by 5 bases; unmatched bases: 2. Germline V lookup: CDR1 SGHRS, CDR2 YFSETQ. This CDR3 has 15 amino acids. CDR3 region: CASSLGLAGEETQYF. The CDR3 DNA reads as TGCGCCAGCAGCTTGGGACTAGCGGGAGAGGAGACCCAGTACTTC.

This chain connects TRBV18 to TRBJ1-5; TRBD1 is a possible D gene (6 bases). The V end lost 6 bases, the J end lost 0 bases, and 9 bases lay between the germline ends. The CDR3 runs to 14 residues. CDR1 is KGHSH and CDR2 is LQKENI in the germline V gene. CDR3 sequence: CASSWDISNQPQHF. The CDR3 DNA follows: TGTGCCAGCTCGTGGGACATTAGCAATCAGCCCCAGCATTTT.

The chain joins TRBV18 to TRBJ2-7; 10 positions match TRBD2. Germline CDR1 and CDR2: KGHSH and LQKENI. Trimming at V came to 2 bases and at J to 5 bases, leaving 3 bases not matched to a gene. The CDR3 loop spans 14 amino acids. In nucleotides, the CDR3 is TGTGCCAGCTCACCAAGCGGGAGGGCCCACGAGCAGTACTTC. It yields the protein CASSPSGRAHEQYF.

V is TRBV5-1 and J is TRBJ1-2; TRBD1 is a possible D gene (5 bases). CDR1 is SGHRS and CDR2 is YFSETQ in the germline V gene. This CDR3 has 17 amino acids. The V end was cut by 1 base, the J end by 8 bases, with 24 bases between. The CDR3 loop reads CASSLLPGVKELWGYTF. CDR3 in DNA: TGCGCCAGCAGCTTGTTACCGGGGGTGAAAGAACTATGGGGCTACACCTTC.

A few counts support this clone. The rearrangement links TRBV21-1 to TRBJ2-1; the D segment call TRBD2 is taken from the table without a DNA check. TRBV21-1 counts as a pseudogene. The CDR3 is 13 amino acids. As DNA, the CDR3 is TGTGCCAGCAGTCTAGCGGGTTACAATGAGCAGTTCTTC. This translates into CASSLAGYNEQFF.